This TCR beta chain was profiled in a study of cytomegalovirus exposure and HLA in healthy donors. This CDR3 is 14 amino acids long. The V end was cut by 4 bases, the J end by 4 bases, with 13 bases between. CDR1 and CDR2 from the germline V gene are MNHEY and SMNVEV (reference sequence). This clone qualifies as medium-sized (0.01 to 0.1%). The same CDR3 can be traced to other DNA sequences in this sample. The PCR employed 60 Vbeta primers together with 13 Jbeta primers. Method: immunoSEQ multiplex PCR; TCRdb's copy keeps in-frame clones and lacks some. The data contain approximately 90,000 clones, under 80% of them singletons.

Sequencing used PBMCs. This TCR came from a woman aged 25 to 45 in good health and CMV-seronegative. The chain employs TRBV27 and TRBJ1-1, with D possibly matching TRBD1 (6 bases). The CDR3, as DNA: TGTGCCAGCAGTTACACAACAGGGATCACTGAAGCTTTCTTT. It translates to CASSYTTGITEAFF.